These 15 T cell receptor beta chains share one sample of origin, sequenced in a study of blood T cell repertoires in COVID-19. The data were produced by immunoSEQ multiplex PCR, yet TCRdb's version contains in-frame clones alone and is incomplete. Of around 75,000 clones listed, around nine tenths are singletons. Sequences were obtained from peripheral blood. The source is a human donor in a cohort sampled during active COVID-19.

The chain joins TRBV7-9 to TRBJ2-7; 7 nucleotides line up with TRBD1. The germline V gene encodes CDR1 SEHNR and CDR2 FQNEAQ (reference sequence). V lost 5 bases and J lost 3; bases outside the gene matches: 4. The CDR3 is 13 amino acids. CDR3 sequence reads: CASSRQGVYEQYF. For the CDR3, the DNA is TGTGCCAGCAGCCGACAGGGTGTCTACGAGCAGTACTTC.

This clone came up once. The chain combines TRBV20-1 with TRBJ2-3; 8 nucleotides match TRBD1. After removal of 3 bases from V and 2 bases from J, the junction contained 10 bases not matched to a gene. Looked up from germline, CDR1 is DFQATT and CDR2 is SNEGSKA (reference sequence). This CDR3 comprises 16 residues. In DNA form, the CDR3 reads TGCAGTGCTAGTGATCCCGGGACAGGAAACACAGATACGCAGTATTTT. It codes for CSASDPGTGNTDTQYF.

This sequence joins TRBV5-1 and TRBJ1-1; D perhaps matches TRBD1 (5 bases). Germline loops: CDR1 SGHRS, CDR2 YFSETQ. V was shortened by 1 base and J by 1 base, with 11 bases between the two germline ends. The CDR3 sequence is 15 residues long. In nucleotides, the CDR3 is TGCGCCAGCAGCTTGATGACAGCGACGAACACTGAAGCTTTCTTT. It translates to CASSLMTATNTEAFF.

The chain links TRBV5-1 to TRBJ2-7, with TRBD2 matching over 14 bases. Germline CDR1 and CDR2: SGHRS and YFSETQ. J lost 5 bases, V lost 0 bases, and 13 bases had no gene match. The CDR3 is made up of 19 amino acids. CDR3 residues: CASSLDAGTSGSIVDEQYF. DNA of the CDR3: TGCGCCAGCAGCTTGGATGCCGGGACTAGCGGGAGCATTGTCGACGAGCAGTACTTC. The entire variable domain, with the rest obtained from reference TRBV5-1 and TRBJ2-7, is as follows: KAGVTQTPRYLIKTRGQQVTLSCSPISGHRSVSWYQQTPGQGLQFLFEYFSETQRNKGNFPGRFSGRQFSNSRSEMNVSTLELGDSALYLCASSLDAGTSGSIVDEQYFGPGTRLTVT.

The CDR3 here is CASSLDRAYYGYTF. The CDR3 nucleotides are TGTGCCAGCAGCTTGGACAGGGCTTATTATGGCTACACCTTC. The chain uses TRBV5-5 and TRBJ1-2; TRBD1 might be the D (6 bases). Germline V gene lookup returns CDR1 SGHKS and CDR2 YYEKEE (reference sequence). CDR3 size: 14 residues. Between the trimmed V and J ends, which lost 0 bases and 5 bases, there was a span of 11 bases.

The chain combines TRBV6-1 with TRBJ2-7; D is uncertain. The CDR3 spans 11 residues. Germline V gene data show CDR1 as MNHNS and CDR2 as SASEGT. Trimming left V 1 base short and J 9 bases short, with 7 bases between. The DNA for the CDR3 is TGTGCCAGCAGTGAAGTTGGCGGGCAGTACTTC. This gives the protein CASSEVGGQYF.

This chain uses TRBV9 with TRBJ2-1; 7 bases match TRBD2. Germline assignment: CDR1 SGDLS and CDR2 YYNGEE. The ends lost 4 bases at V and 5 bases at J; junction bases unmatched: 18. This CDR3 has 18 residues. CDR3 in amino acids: CASSMPGVGAGNNNEQFF. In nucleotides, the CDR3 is TGTGCCAGCAGCATGCCCGGGGTAGGAGCGGGGAACAACAATGAGCAGTTCTTC.

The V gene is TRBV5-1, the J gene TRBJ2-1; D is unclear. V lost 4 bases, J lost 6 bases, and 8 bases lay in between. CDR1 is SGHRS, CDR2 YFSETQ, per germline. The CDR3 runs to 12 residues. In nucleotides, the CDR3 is TGCGCCAGCAGCGCGACGGGCAATGAGCAGTTCTTC. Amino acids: CASSATGNEQFF. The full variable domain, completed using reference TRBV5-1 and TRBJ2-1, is KAGVTQTPRYLIKTRGQQVTLSCSPISGHRSVSWYQQTPGQGLQFLFEYFSETQRNKGNFPGRFSGRQFSNSRSEMNVSTLELGDSALYLCASSATGNEQFFGPGTRLTVL.

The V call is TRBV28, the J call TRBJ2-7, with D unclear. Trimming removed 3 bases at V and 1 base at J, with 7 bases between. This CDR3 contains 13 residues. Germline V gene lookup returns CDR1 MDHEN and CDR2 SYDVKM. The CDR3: CASSFSVSYEQYF. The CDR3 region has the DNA TGTGCCAGCAGTTTCTCAGTTTCCTACGAGCAGTACTTC.

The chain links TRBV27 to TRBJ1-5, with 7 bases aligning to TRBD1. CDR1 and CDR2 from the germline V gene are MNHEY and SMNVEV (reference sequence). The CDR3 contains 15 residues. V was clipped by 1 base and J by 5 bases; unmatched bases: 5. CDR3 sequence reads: CASSLWRQGDQPQHF. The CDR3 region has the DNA TGTGCCAGCAGTTTATGGCGGCAGGGGGATCAGCCCCAGCATTTT.

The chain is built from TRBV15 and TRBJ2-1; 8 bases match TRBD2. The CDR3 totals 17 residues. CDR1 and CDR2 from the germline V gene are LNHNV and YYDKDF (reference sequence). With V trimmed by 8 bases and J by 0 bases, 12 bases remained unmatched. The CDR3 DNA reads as TGTGCCACCGTCACTAGCGGAAGTTCTAACTCCTACAATGAGCAGTTCTTC. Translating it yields CATVTSGSSNSYNEQFF.

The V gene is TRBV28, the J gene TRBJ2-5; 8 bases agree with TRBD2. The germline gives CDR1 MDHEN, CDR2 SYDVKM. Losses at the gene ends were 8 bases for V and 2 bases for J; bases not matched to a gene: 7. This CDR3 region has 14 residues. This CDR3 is CASRSGGGQETQYF. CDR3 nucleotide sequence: TGTGCCAGCCGGTCGGGAGGGGGGCAAGAGACCCAGTACTTC.

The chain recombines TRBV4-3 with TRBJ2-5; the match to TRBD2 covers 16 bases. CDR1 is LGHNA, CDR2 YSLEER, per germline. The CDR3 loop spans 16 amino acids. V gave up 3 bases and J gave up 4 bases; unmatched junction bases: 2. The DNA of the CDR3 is TGCGCCAGCAGCCACGGGACTAGCGGGGGGGCAGAGACCCAGTACTTC. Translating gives CASSHGTSGGAETQYF.

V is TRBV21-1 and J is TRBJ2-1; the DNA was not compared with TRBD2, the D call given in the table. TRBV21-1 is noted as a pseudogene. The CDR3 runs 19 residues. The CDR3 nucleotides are TGTGCCAGCAGCAGAACCGGGACTAGCGGGAGGGGGTCCGGGAATGAGCAGTTCTTC. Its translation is CASSRTGTSGRGSGNEQFF.

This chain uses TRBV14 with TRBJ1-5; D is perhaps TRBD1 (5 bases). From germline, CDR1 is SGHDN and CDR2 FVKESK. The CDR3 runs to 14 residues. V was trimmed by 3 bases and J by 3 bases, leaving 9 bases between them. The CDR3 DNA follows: TGTGCCAGCAGCCAGGGCAGGGCCAATCAGCCCCAGCATTTT. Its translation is CASSQGRANQPQHF.